This T cell receptor (beta chain) came from a study of shared clonotypes between healthy human individuals. Study-wide context: For every donor, three CD4 naive, three CD4 memory, two CD8 naive and one CD8 memory plates were used.

Note on this clone: Antigen: not known. In the same sample, other DNA sequences code for this CDR3.

Notes on the study in general: Naive CD4 clonotypes were shared across several donors at 4% to 5%.

Germline V gene sequence: CDR1 MNHEY, CDR2 SVGAGI. V was shortened by 6 bases and J by 0 bases, with 9 bases between the two germline ends. This CDR3 is 14 amino acids long. TCRdb's table, derived via immunoSEQ multiplex PCR, lists solely in-frame clones and lacks some. Here the sample spans some 2,000,000 clones, 85% to 95% being singletons. The origin of this receptor is a man in his late teens or twenties in good health. Sequencing was carried out using naive CD4+ T cells sorted from blood. Subset here: CD45RA+ positively selected. V and J are TRBV6-5 and TRBJ2-1, with D tentatively TRBD2 (6 bases). This chain's CDR3 is CASRPGSSYNEQFF. As DNA, the CDR3 is TGTGCCAGCAGACCCGGGAGCTCCTACAATGAGCAGTTCTTC.